This paragraph reports one T cell receptor (beta chain). Its antigen remains unknown. V lost 8 bases and J lost 4, with 10 bases in between. The germline V gene has CDR1 WSHSY and CDR2 SAAADI. This CDR3 spans 12 amino acids. TCRdb's table, derived via immunoSEQ multiplex PCR, lists solely in-frame clones and lacks some. Of 30,000 to 45,000 clones in the sample, over 60% were seen once. The data were taken from a study of OX40 agonist ivuxolimab in advanced cancers. About the research overall: As their treatment, patients were administered ivuxolimab, an agonistic anti-OX40 (CD134) antibody. Regarding the study as a whole: Low normalized clonal expansion also occurred in some nonresponding patients. The mean number of expanded clones was higher in CD8+ T cells than in CD4+. Both CD4+ and CD8+ T cell populations in blood had undergone clonal expansion by week 6 at 0.1 to 3.0 mg/kg.

Sample: CD4+ or CD8+ T cells sorted from blood, taken in a trial of the OX40 agonist ivuxolimab. This TCR derives from an adult with an advanced solid tumor such as melanoma, head and neck, liver or kidney cancer. The chain recombines TRBV10-2 with TRBJ2-3, with D possibly being TRBD2 (6 bases). The CDR3 sequence: CASGRSSDTQYF. In DNA, the CDR3 is TGCGCCAGCGGGAGGAGTTCAGATACGCAGTATTTT.